Each of the 8 T cell receptor beta chains below was sequenced from the same sample in a study of a mutant IDH1 vaccine in newly diagnosed glioma. Method: immunoSEQ multiplex PCR; TCRdb's copy keeps in-frame clones and lacks some. The data show some 60,000 clones, with roughly 80% seen just once and roughly 4% held by the top ten. No cognate antigen is known for these TCRs. Time point given: week 47, end of study. Doses comprised 300 ug of mutant IDH1 20-mer peptide each, plus topical imiquimod. This sample comprised PBMCs, obtained from a glioma patient whose treatment included an IDH1 peptide vaccine. These receptor sequences come from a man between 25 and 39 years old with glioma.

This chain links TRBV10-3 with TRBJ2-3; perhaps TRBD2 as D (6 bases). Between the trimmed V and J ends, which lost 6 bases and 1 base, there was a span of 8 bases. Germline V lookup: CDR1 ENHRY, CDR2 SYGVKD. This CDR3 comprises 13 residues. CDR3 nucleotides: TGTGCCATCAGGGGCGGGGGCACAGATACGCAGTATTTT. Protein product: CAIRGGGTDTQYF.

V and J are TRBV18 and TRBJ1-1; TRBD1 is a possible D gene (6 bases). Looked up from germline, CDR1 is KGHSH and CDR2 is LQKENI. The CDR3 is made up of 16 amino acids. Trimming pared 4 bases from V and 1 base from J, leaving 16 bases between. The CDR3 reads CASSRDTPRENTEAFF. The CDR3 nucleotides read TGTGCCAGCTCACGGGACACCCCTAGGGAGAACACTGAAGCTTTCTTT.

The chain carries TRBV5-4 and TRBJ2-1, with 11 bases identical to TRBD2. J was trimmed by 15 bases and V by 0 bases; bases with no gene match: 17. The CDR3 totals 17 residues. Germline V CDR1 and CDR2: SGHNT, YYREEE (reference sequence). Written as DNA, the CDR3 is TGTGCCAGCAGCTTGGCTTCGCCTAGCGGGGGGCCCATGGCTCGGTTCTTC. This codes for CASSLASPSGGPMARFF.

The chain couples TRBV7-8 to TRBJ1-1, with D hard to call. The germline V and J ends were trimmed by 2 bases and 3 bases, with 4 bases remaining between them. The germline gives CDR1 SGHVS, CDR2 FQNEAQ. This CDR3 region has 12 residues. The CDR3 region has the DNA TGTGCCAGCAGCTTACTGGACACTGAAGCTTTCTTT. This gives the protein CASSLLDTEAFF.

The chain carries TRBV30 and TRBJ1-1, with D possibly matching TRBD1 (5 bases). V lost 4 bases and J lost 1, with 16 bases in between. The CDR3 consists of 15 residues. CDR1 GTSNPN and CDR2 SVGIG come from the germline V gene (reference sequence). This CDR3 is CAWTHPGLANTEAFF. DNA of the CDR3: TGTGCCTGGACCCATCCAGGGCTTGCGAACACTGAAGCTTTCTTT.

V usage is TRBV10-3 and J usage is TRBJ2-3; 9 bases match TRBD1. The V segment lost 7 bases and the J segment 4 bases; nucleotides outside the gene matches: 6. The CDR3 has 14 amino acids. Germline loops: CDR1 ENHRY, CDR2 SYGVKD. CDR3 sequence (DNA): TGTGCCATCAAAGGGACAGGGATATCAGATACGCAGTATTTT. Amino acid sequence: CAIKGTGISDTQYF.

The chain has TRBV15 and TRBJ2-5; 7 bases align to TRBD1. Unmatched junction bases numbered 12, after V lost 0 bases and J lost 2 bases. CDR3 size: 18 residues. Germline assignment: CDR1 LNHNV and CDR2 YYDKDF (reference sequence). The CDR3 DNA reads TGTGCCACCAGCAGAGAAAGGACAGGTGGGGCGTTACAAGAGACCCAGTACTTC. Protein product: CATSRERTGGALQETQYF.

The chain joins TRBV18 to TRBJ1-1, with D unclear. V was cut by 0 bases and J by 1 base, with 3 bases left in between. CDR1 is KGHSH, CDR2 LQKENI, per germline. The CDR3 length is 13 residues. As DNA, the CDR3 is TGTGCCAGCTCACCACCGGGGAACACTGAAGCTTTCTTT. Its translation: CASSPPGNTEAFF.